This T cell receptor (beta chain) was recovered during a study of T cells in Graves' hyperthyroidism and ophthalmopathy. For the study at large: Peripheral blood was acquired at first diagnosis, ahead of any therapy whatsoever.

It was RNA transcripts that yielded the amplified TCR beta CDR3 regions. HTBI primers drove first-round RT-PCR of the TCR CDR3. TCRdb redid the calling of the multiplex PCR reads with MiXCR, one entry per CDR3 protein. The data contain about 560,000 distinct CDR3 sequences, roughly 15% of them singletons. In its sample, this clonotype was seen many times. Germline V gene data show CDR1 as DFQATT and CDR2 as SNEGSKA (reference sequence). The CDR3 consists of 15 residues. The junction had 6 bases not matched to a gene; V was cut back by 0 bases and J by 4 bases. Sample: blood. The receptor was derived from a woman between 40 and 55 years old with Graves' hyperthyroidism. V is TRBV20-1 and J is TRBJ2-7, with 10 positions matching TRBD2. The chain's CDR3 is CSARDYLAGEYEQYF. CDR3 nucleotides: TGCAGTGCTAGAGATTATCTAGCGGGAGAGTACGAGCAGTACTTC.